Reported below is one TCR beta chain. Its antigen is not known. The sample belongs to a study of shared clonotypes between healthy human individuals. Whole-study findings and limits: Enrolling few donors narrowed the genetic and exposure-history diversity that was represented.

Germline V lookup: CDR1 SGHTA, CDR2 FQGNSA. V lost 5 bases to trimming and J lost 0 bases, with 5 bases between them. CDR3 length: 13 residues. The naive CD8 population came from CD45RO-negative cells selected for CCR7, without terminally differentiated effector memory CD45RA+ cells. Those who donated were healthy HIV-negative adults, with no recent acute infections or vaccinations reported. Per sorted-subset replicate PCR, input was approximately 0.2 ug DNA, representing around 29,000 T cell genomes. Profiled with immunoSEQ multiplex PCR; TCRdb holds only in-frame clones, not every one. The sample lists about 2.1 million clones, approximately 94% seen once, with more than 1.5% in the top ten.

Input material: naive CD8+ T cells from PBMCs. The clonotype originates from a man between 18 and 29 years old in good health. Some clones in this sample may be carry-over from other donors' samples. The chain joins TRBV7-2 to TRBJ2-1; D unclear. The DNA for the CDR3 is TGTGCCAGCAGCCTGAGCTCCTACAATGAGCAGTTCTTC. As protein: CASSLSSYNEQFF.